Each of the 11 T cell receptor beta chains below was sequenced from the same sample in a study of blood T cells in healthy people across ages. PCR was performed a second time for about 7 to 11 cycles using a sample-barcoded 5' primer and a J-beta primer mix. TCRdb processed the 5' RACE reads anew with MiXCR; each CDR3 protein has one entry. The sample lists some 930,000 distinct CDR3 sequences; about 27% were seen once. A further study also used this sample, focusing on T cells of mothers and their children.

The sample consisted of blood. These receptors originate from a woman in her thirties or forties in good health.

The sample holds one count of this clonotype. The chain combines TRBV5-1 with TRBJ2-3, with D maybe TRBD2 (6 bases). Germline lookup yields CDR1 SGHRS and CDR2 YFSETQ. The CDR3 runs to 16 residues. Trimming left V 2 bases short and J 4 bases short, with 17 bases between. CDR3 nucleotide sequence: TGCGCCAGCAGCTTCCAACTAGCCCGAGGAGCAGATACGCAGTATTTT. Its protein product is CASSFQLARGADTQYF. Full variable domain (remainder filled in from reference TRBV5-1 and TRBJ2-3): KAGVTQTPRYLIKTRGQQVTLSCSPISGHRSVSWYQQTPGQGLQFLFEYFSETQRNKGNFPGRFSGRQFSNSRSEMNVSTLELGDSALYLCASSFQLARGADTQYFGPGTRLTVL.

This clonotype occurred many times. This chain uses TRBV5-1 with TRBJ1-1; D is ambiguous. Trimming left V 5 bases short and J 3 bases short, with 11 bases between. The CDR3 covers 13 residues. Per the germline V gene, CDR1 is SGHRS and CDR2 is YFSETQ. The CDR3 DNA reads TGCGCCAGCAGGGAGGGTAGGTACACTGAAGCTTTCTTT. Its translation is CASREGRYTEAFF.

The chain couples TRBV28 to TRBJ1-2; maybe TRBD1 (5 bases). The CDR3 is 16 amino acids. Germline assignment: CDR1 MDHEN and CDR2 SYDVKM. V was trimmed by 4 bases and J by 0 bases, leaving 15 bases between them. The CDR3 region has the DNA TGTGCCAGCAGTTCCCCTATCAGGGACGCTAACTATGGCTACACCTTC. This encodes CASSSPIRDANYGYTF.

This clonotype showed up many times. The chain combines TRBV7-2 with TRBJ2-5; D may match TRBD1 or TRBD2 (5 bases each). Germline V CDR1 and CDR2: SGHTA, FQGNSA. V was trimmed by 5 bases and J by 3 bases, leaving 19 bases between them. CDR3 size: 16 residues. CDR3 loop: CASSLGVRGREETQYF. CDR3 in DNA: TGTGCCAGCAGCCTCGGCGTGAGGGGCAGGGAAGAGACCCAGTACTTC.

As for this clonotype: The junction departs from the called germline gene at one end, perhaps through a read error. This chain links TRBV5-1 with TRBJ2-5, with TRBD2 identical over 7 bases. Germline V gene data show CDR1 as SGHRS and CDR2 as YFSETQ. The CDR3 is 16 amino acids. This CDR3 reads CASSTGTGGYQETRYF. The CDR3 coding sequence is TGCGCCAGCAGCACGGGGACCGGGGGGTACCAAGAGACCCGGTACTTC.

This clonotype was observed a few times. Since a much larger clone is just one base distant, this may be a read error. In DNA, the CDR3 is TGCAGTGCTGGCGGGACAGGAGCTTACGAGCAGTACTTC. Translating it yields CSAGGTGAYEQYF. The V call is TRBV20-1, the J call TRBJ2-7; 8 bases fit TRBD1. Germline-derived CDR1 and CDR2 are DFQATT and SNEGSKA (reference sequence). This CDR3 is built from 13 residues. Trimming at V came to 5 bases and at J to 4 bases, leaving 7 bases not matched to a gene.

The chain recombines TRBV13 with TRBJ2-3; 12 bases fit TRBD2. Germline trimming cut 5 bases from V and 2 bases from J; bases unmatched to any gene: 5. CDR1 is PRHDT and CDR2 is FYEKMQ in the germline V gene (reference sequence). This CDR3 region has 16 residues. The chain's CDR3 is CASSAGLAGFTDTQYF. In DNA, the CDR3 is TGTGCCAGCAGCGCCGGACTAGCGGGGTTCACAGATACGCAGTATTTT.

This clonotype was seen repeatedly, ten times or more. This chain connects TRBV6-6 to TRBJ2-5, with TRBD2 matching over 11 bases. In germline, CDR1 is MNHNY, CDR2 SVGAGI (reference sequence). The CDR3 sequence is 15 residues long. With 6 bases clipped from V and 2 bases from J, the junction kept 5 bases outside the gene matches. The CDR3 protein is CASRRLAGLQETQYF. The CDR3 nucleotides read TGTGCCAGCAGAAGACTAGCGGGGCTTCAAGAGACCCAGTACTTC.

This clonotype has at least ten counts. The V call is TRBV6-4, the J call TRBJ2-7; D gene unclear. V was shortened by 7 bases and J by 3 bases, with 16 bases between the two germline ends. The CDR3 totals 14 residues. Germline lookup yields CDR1 MRHNA and CDR2 SNTAGT. CDR3 nucleotides: TGTGCCAGCATTGCCAGGACCGAGCACTACGAGCAGTACTTC. As protein: CASIARTEHYEQYF.

This clonotype was counted ten times or more. The chain combines TRBV5-1 with TRBJ2-1; TRBD2 matches 8 bases. Losses at the gene ends were 3 bases for V and 6 bases for J; bases not matched to a gene: 11. The CDR3 length is 16 residues. Germline V gives CDR1 SGHRS, CDR2 YFSETQ. The CDR3 DNA is TGCGCCAGCAGCTGGTTGGCGGGGGGAGTGAGCAATGAGCAGTTCTTC. This gives the protein CASSWLAGGVSNEQFF.

This clonotype turned up a few times. The CDR3 loop reads CSARSGRNTGELFF. CDR3 nucleotides: TGCAGTGCTAGGTCCGGCCGGAACACCGGGGAGCTGTTTTTT. V and J are TRBV20-1 and TRBJ2-2; D gene uncertain. The CDR3 consists of 14 residues. V shed 3 bases and J shed 1 base, with 9 bases lying between them. CDR1 and CDR2 (germline): DFQATT, SNEGSKA (reference sequence).